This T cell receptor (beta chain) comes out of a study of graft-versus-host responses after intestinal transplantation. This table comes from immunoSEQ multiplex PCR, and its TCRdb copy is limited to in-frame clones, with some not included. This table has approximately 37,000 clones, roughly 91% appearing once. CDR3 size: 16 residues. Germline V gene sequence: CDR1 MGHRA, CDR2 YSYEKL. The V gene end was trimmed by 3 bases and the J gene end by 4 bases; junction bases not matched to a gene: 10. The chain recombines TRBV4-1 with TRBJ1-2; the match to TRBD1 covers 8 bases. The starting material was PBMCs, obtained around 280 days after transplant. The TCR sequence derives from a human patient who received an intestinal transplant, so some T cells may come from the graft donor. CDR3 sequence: CASSQIVGQGSYGYTF. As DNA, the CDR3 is TGCGCCAGCAGCCAGATTGTCGGACAGGGCTCCTATGGCTACACCTTC.